The present TCR beta chain was sequenced within a study of blood T cell repertoires in COVID-19. Overall study: Donors in the United States, Italy and Spain gave samples during acute or convalescent COVID-19. PBMCs, B-cell-depleted T cells, or T cells were the source of the cDNA or gDNA that made up the material.

Germline V gene lookup returns CDR1 SGHNT and CDR2 YYREEE (reference sequence). The CDR3 spans 14 residues. Trimming took 0 bases from V and 9 from J, leaving 15 bases between them. Per the study methods: Reference gene primer amplification yielded estimated nucleated cell counts. The assay was immunoSEQ multiplex PCR, and TCRdb's table has in-frame clones only and misses some. The DNA gave D and trimming, while V, J and clone size come from that table. The sample contains roughly 250,000 clones, roughly 91% of which appear only once. Sequencing was done on a sample of peripheral blood. The rearrangement uses TRBV5-4 and TRBJ1-1; a possible D gene is TRBD1 (6 bases). The clonotype was recovered from a young man with acute or convalescent COVID-19. The CDR3 DNA follows: TGTGCCAGCAGCTTGGACCTCTCGCAGGGGAAAGCTTTCTTT. It specifies CASSLDLSQGKAFF.